This record covers a single TCR beta chain. V lost 5 bases and J lost 7, with 12 bases in between. The CDR3 totals 12 residues. The germline V gene has CDR1 SEHNR and CDR2 FQNEAQ (reference sequence). This entry belongs to a study of OX40 agonist ivuxolimab in advanced cancers. Method: immunoSEQ multiplex PCR; TCRdb's copy keeps in-frame clones and lacks some. The sample lists about 71,000 clones, around nine tenths seen once, with approximately 2.1% in the top ten. Collection of blood occurred at baseline, at cycle 4 day 1, and at cycle 7 day 1. This receptor was identified in an adult with an advanced solid tumor such as melanoma, head and neck, liver or kidney cancer. The source material was CD4+ or CD8+ T cells sorted from blood, sampled in a trial of the OX40 agonist ivuxolimab. V usage is TRBV7-9 and J usage is TRBJ2-7, with a weak D call TRBD1 (5 bases). DNA of the CDR3: TGTGCCAGCAGCAAGGGGCTACCTGAGCAGTACTTC. Residues: CASSKGLPEQYF.